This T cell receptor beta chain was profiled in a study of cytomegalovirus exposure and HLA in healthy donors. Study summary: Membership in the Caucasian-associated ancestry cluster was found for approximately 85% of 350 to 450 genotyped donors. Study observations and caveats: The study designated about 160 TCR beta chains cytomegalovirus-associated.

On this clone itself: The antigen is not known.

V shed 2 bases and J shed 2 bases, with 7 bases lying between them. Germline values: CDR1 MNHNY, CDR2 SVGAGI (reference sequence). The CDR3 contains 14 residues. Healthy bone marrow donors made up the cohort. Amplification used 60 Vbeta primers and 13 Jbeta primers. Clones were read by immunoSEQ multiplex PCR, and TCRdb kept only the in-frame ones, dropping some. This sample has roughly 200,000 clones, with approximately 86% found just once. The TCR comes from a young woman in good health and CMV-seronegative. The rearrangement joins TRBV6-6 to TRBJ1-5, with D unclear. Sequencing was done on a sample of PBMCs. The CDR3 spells CASSYPPGNQPQHF. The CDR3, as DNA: TGTGCCAGCAGTTACCCCCCGGGCAATCAGCCCCAGCATTTT.